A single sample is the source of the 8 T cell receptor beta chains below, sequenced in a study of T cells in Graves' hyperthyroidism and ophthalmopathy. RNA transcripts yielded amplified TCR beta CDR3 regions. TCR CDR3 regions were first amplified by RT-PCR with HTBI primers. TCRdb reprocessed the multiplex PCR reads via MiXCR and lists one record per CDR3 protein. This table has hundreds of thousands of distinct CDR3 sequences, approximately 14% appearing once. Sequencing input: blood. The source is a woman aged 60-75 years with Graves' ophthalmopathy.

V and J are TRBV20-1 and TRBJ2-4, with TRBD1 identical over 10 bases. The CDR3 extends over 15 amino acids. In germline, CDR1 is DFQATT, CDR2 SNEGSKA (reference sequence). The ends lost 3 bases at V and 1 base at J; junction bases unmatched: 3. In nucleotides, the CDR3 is TGCAGTGCTAGTCGACAGGGGGCCGCCAAAAACATTCAGTACTTC. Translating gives CSASRQGAAKNIQYF.

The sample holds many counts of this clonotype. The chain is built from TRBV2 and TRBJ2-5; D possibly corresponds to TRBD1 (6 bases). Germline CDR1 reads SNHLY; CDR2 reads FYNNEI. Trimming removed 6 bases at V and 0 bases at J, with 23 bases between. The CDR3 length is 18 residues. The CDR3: CASRAGASGAAYQETQYF. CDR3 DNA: TGTGCCAGCAGGGCTGGAGCGTCAGGGGCCGCTTACCAAGAGACCCAGTACTTC.

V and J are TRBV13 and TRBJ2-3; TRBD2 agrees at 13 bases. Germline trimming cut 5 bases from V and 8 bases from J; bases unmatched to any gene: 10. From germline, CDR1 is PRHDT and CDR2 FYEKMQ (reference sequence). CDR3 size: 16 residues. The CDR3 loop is CASSPPGLAGRGTQYF. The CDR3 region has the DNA TGTGCCAGCAGCCCTCCGGGACTAGCGGGACGTGGTACGCAGTATTTT.

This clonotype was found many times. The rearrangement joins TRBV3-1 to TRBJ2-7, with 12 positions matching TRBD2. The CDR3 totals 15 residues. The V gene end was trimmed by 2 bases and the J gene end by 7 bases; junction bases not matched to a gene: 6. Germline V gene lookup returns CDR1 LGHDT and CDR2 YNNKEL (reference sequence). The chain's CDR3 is CASSQRASGREEQYF. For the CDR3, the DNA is TGTGCCAGCAGCCAACGGGCTAGCGGGAGGGAAGAGCAGTACTTC.

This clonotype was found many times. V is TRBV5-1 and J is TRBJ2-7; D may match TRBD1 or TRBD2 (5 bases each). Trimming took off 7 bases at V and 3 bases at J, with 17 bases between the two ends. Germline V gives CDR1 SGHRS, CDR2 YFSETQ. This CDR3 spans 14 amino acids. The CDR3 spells CASREGPSVYEQYF. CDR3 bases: TGCGCCAGCCGAGAGGGACCTTCGGTCTACGAGCAGTACTTC.

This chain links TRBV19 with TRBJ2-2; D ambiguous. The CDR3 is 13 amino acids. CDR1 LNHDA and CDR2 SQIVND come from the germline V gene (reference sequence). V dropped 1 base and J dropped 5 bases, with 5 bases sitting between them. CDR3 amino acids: CASSIGKTGELFF. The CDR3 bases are TGTGCCAGTAGTATAGGGAAGACCGGGGAGCTGTTTTTT.

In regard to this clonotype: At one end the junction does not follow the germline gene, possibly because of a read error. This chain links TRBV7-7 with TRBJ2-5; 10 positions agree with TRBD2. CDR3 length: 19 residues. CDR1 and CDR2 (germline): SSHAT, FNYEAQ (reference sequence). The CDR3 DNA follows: TGTGCTAGCAGCTTAGCGACGATAGCGGGAGGACAGGGAAAAGAGACCCAGTACTTC. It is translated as CASSLATIAGGQGKETQYF.

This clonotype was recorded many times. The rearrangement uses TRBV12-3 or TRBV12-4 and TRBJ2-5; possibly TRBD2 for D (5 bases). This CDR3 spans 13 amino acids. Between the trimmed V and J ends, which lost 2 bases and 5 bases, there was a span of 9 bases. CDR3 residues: CASSLYRGETQYF. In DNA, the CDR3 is TGTGCCAGCAGTTTATACCGGGGTGAGACCCAGTACTTC.